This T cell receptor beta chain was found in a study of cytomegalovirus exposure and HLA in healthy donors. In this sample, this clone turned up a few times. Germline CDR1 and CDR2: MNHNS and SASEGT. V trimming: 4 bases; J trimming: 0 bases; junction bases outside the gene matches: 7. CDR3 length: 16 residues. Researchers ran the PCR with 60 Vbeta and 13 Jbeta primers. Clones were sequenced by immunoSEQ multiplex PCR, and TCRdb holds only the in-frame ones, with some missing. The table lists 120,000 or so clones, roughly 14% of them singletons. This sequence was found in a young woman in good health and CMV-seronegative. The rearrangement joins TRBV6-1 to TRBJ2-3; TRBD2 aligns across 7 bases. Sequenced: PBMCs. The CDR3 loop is CASSVFSGPSTDTQYF. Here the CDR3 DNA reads TGTGCCAGCAGTGTTTTTAGCGGGCCCAGCACAGATACGCAGTATTTT.